In its sample, the clone carrying this T cell receptor beta chain was seen a few times. Its matching antigen is unknown. The V gene end was trimmed by 4 bases and the J gene end by 5 bases; junction bases not matched to a gene: 9. In germline, CDR1 is SGHTA, CDR2 FQGNSA. The CDR3 spans 15 residues. This sample is part of a study of cytomegalovirus exposure and HLA in healthy donors. Study background: The roughly 670 first-cohort repertoires shared a platform with the 110 or so validation repertoires, as reported in a later analysis.

Study observations and caveats: According to the study, 160 or so TCR beta chains were cytomegalovirus-associated. Rarity marked most TCR sequences, yet some public TCRs occurred in many donors. According to a later analysis, TCR clusters from the first cohort tended to co-occur in the 100 to 150 validation repertoires.

TCRdb's table, derived via immunoSEQ multiplex PCR, lists solely in-frame clones and lacks some. The sample lists a few hundred thousand clones; roughly 85% were seen once. The clonotype originates from a young woman in good health and CMV-seronegative. The sample comprised PBMCs. The J gene is TRBJ1-2, the V gene TRBV7-2; 8 positions match TRBD1. CDR3 bases: TGTGCCAGCAGCTCAAATCAGGGGGCACGGTATGGCTACACCTTC. This translates into CASSSNQGARYGYTF.